In its sample, the clone carrying this T cell receptor beta chain was seen many times. The target antigen is unknown. This entry is derived from a study of CD8+CD57+ T cells in acquired aplastic anemia. Study background: Sorted CD4+ and CD8+ cells yielded DNA averaging approximately 3.4 ug. Study observations and caveats: Found in both controls and patients were approximately 29 CD8+ CDR3 sequences.

Genomic DNA, the template, was used for profiling of the TCR beta VDJ and CDR3. TCRdb analysed the reads with MiXCR anew, one entry per CDR3 protein. The sample yields approximately 380,000 distinct CDR3 sequences, around 72% seen once. This CDR3 region has 14 residues. Germline CDR1 is MNHEY and CDR2 is SVGAGI. Trimming pared 10 bases from V and 6 bases from J, leaving 19 bases between. The sequenced material came from sorted CD4+, CD8+, or CD8+CD57+ T cells (not recorded which) from PBMCs. The chain links TRBV6-5 to TRBJ1-5, with D perhaps TRBD1 (5 bases). This receptor was identified in a human donor in good health, serving as a control. In DNA form, the CDR3 reads TGTGCCACTAAACCGGGACTTTTGACTCAGCCCCAGCATTTT. It translates to CATKPGLLTQPQHF.